This T cell receptor (beta chain) comes out of a study of blood T cell repertoires in COVID-19. The wider study: There were acute and convalescent COVID-19 samples, and they came from the United States, Italy and Spain. Sample material is recorded as cDNA or gDNA derived from T cells, B-cell-depleted T cells, or PBMCs.

The germline V gene encodes CDR1 MGHRA and CDR2 YSYEKL. The V gene lost 1 base and the J gene lost 5 bases, with 14 bases spanning the gap. This CDR3 spans 15 amino acids. In the authors' methods: Using reference gene primer amplification, nucleated cell counts were estimated. Profiled with immunoSEQ multiplex PCR; TCRdb holds only in-frame clones, not every one. That table gives V, J and clone size, and the DNA gave D and trimming. The sample has 110,000 to 150,000 clones; around 72% are singletons. The receptor's source is a woman aged 60-70 years with acute or convalescent COVID-19. Sequenced: peripheral blood. V usage is TRBV4-1 and J usage is TRBJ2-5; no definite D call. The CDR3 region is CASSQVSSRPETQYF. For the CDR3, the DNA is TGCGCCAGCAGCCAAGTCTCCTCGAGGCCCGAGACCCAGTACTTC.